The clone carrying this T cell receptor beta chain has a handful of counts. What it binds is not known. The CDR3 runs to 14 residues. Germline assignment: CDR1 LGHDT and CDR2 YNNKEL (reference sequence). Trimming shortened V by 0 bases and J by 7 bases, and 12 bases separated the two germline ends. This entry is derived from a study of blood T cells in healthy people across ages. Study-wide points: Older age went with lower TCR beta diversity per million T cells, in a roughly linear way. Samples with more naive T cells showed higher observed beta diversity.

All donors came from Russia, were Caucasian and healthy, and spanned ages about 6 to 90. In each sample, at least 6 million PBMCs were isolated. Using a J-beta primer mix together with a sample-barcoded 5' primer, a second PCR was run for roughly 7 to 11 cycles. TCRdb analysed the 5' RACE reads with MiXCR anew, one entry per CDR3 protein. The sample carries almost 800,000 distinct CDR3 sequences, over 45% recorded once. The specimen was blood. This sequence joins TRBV3-1 and TRBJ2-5, with D possibly being TRBD2 (6 bases). The sequence derives from a man aged 25 to 40 in good health. The CDR3: CASSQDSGGTTQYF. CDR3 DNA sequence: TGTGCCAGCAGCCAAGACTCCGGCGGGACGACCCAGTACTTC.